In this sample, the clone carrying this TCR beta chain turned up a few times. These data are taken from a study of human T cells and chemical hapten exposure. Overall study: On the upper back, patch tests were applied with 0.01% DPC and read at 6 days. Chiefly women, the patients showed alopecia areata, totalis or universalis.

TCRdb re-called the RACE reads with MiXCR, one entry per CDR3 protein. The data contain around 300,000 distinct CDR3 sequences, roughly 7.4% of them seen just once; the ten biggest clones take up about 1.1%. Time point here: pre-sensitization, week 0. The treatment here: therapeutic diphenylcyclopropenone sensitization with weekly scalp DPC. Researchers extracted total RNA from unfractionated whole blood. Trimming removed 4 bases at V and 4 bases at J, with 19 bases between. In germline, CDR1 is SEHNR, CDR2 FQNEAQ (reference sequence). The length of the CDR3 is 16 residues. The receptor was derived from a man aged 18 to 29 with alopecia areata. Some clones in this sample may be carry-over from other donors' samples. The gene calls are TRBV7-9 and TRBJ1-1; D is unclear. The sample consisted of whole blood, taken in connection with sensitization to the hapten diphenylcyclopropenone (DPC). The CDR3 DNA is TGTGCCAGCAGCTACCCTGGGTATAAGTCTTTCACTGAAGCTTTCTTT. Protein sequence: CASSYPGYKSFTEAFF.